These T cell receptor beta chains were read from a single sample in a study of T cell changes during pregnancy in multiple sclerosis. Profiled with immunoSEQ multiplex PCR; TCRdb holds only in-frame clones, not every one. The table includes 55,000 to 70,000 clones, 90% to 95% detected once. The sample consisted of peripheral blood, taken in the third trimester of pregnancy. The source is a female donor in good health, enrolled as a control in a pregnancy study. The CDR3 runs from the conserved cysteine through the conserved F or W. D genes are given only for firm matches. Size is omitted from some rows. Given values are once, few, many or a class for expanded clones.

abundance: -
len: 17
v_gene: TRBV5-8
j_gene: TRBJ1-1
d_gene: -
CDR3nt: TGTGCCAGCAGCTCGTGGAAAGACGGACTAATGAACACTGAAGCTTTCTTT
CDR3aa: CASSSWKDGLMNTEAFF

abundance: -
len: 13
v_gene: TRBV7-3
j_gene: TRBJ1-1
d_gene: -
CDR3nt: TGTGCCAGCAGCGCGAGGGCCGACACTGAAGCTTTCTTT
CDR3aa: CASSARADTEAFF

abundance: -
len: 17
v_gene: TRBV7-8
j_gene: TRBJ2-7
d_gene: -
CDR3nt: TGTGCCAGCAGCTTAGCGCTGGCTCTGGTCGGGGGGCGGGAGCAGTACTTC
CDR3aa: CASSLALALVGGREQYF

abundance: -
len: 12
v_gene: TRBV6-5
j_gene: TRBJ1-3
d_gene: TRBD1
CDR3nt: TGTGCCAGCAAGACAGGGAGAAACACCATATATTTT
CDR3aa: CASKTGRNTIYF

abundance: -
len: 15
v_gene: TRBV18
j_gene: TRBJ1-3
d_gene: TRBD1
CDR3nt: TGTGCCAGCTCACCCGGGACAGGGACCGGAAACACCATATATTTT
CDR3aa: CASSPGTGTGNTIYF

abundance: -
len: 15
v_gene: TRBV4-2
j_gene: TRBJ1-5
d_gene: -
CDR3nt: TGTGCCAGCAGCCACGGGGACACGGGCAATCAGCCCCAGCATTTT
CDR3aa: CASSHGDTGNQPQHF

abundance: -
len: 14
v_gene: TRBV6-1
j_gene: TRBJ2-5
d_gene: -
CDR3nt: TGTGCCAGCAGTACCCTTGGGGCTAAAGAGACCCAGTACTTC
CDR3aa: CASSTLGAKETQYF

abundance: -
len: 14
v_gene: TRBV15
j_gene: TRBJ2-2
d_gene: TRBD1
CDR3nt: TGTGCCACCAGCACCACAGGGGAAACCGGGGAGCTGTTTTTT
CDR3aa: CATSTTGETGELFF

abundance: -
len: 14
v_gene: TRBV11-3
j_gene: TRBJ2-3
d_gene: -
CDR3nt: TGTGCCAGCAGCTCCGGGGGTAACTCAGATACGCAGTATTTT
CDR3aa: CASSSGGNSDTQYF

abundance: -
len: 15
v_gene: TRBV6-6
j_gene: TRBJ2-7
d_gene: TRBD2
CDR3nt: TGTGCCAGCAGTTACTTTTCGGGGGGTAACTACGAGCAGTACTTC
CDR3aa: CASSYFSGGNYEQYF

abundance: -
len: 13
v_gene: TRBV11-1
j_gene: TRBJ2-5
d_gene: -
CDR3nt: TGTGCCAGCAGCTCCGACAGACAAGAGACCCAGTACTTC
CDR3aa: CASSSDRQETQYF

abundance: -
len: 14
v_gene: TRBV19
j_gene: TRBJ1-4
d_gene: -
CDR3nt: TGTGCCAGTAGCGCCGGGGGGGCAAGCGGAAAACTGTTTTTT
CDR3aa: CASSAGGASGKLFF

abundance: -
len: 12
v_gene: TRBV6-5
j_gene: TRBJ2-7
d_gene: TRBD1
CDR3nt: TGTGCCAGCCGGACAGGGTCCTACGAGCAGTACTTC
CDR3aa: CASRTGSYEQYF

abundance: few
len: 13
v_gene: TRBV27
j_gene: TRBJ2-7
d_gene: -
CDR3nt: TGTGCCAGCAGCCTTGGACTTGGCTACGAGCAGTACTTC
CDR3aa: CASSLGLGYEQYF

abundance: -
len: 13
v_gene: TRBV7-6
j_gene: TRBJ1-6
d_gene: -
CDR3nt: TGTGCCAGCAGCTTGCAGTATAATTCACCCCTCCACTTT
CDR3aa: CASSLQYNSPLHF

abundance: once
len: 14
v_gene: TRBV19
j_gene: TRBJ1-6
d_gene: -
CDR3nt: TGTGCCAGTAGTGAGGGGGGGAGAAATTCACCCCTCCACTTT
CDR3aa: CASSEGGRNSPLHF

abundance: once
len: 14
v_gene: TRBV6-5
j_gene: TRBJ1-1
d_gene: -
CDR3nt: TGTGCCAGCAGTTACTCAGGGGGTCACACTGAAGCTTTCTTT
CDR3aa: CASSYSGGHTEAFF

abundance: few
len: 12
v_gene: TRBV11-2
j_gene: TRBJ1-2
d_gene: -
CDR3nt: TGTGCCAGCAGCTTCATTAACTATGGCTACACCTTC
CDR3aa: CASSFINYGYTF

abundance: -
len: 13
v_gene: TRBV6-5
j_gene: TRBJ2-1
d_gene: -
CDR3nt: TGTGCCAGCAGTTACTCGGGAGATAATGAGCAGTTCTTC
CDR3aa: CASSYSGDNEQFF

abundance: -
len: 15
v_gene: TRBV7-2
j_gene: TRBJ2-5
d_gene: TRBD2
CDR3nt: TGTGCCAGCAGCTTTAGCGGGGGGGCAGGGGAGACCCAGTACTTC
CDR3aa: CASSFSGGAGETQYF

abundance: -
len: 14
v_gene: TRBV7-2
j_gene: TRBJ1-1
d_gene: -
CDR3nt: TGTGCCAGCAGCTTAGTCGTGAGGAACACTGAAGCTTTCTTT
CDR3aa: CASSLVVRNTEAFF

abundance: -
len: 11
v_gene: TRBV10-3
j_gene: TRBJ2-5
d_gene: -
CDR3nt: TGTGCCAGCTCGAGGGGGGAGACCCAGTACTTC
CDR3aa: CASSRGETQYF

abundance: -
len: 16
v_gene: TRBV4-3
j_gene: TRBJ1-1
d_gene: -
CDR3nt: TGCGCCAGCAGCCAAGATTACAGGCAGGGTGGAACTGAAGCTTTCTTT
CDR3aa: CASSQDYRQGGTEAFF

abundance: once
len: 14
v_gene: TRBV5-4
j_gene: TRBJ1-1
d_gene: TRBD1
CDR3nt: TGTGCCAGCAGGCTGGGACAGTTAAACACTGAAGCTTTCTTT
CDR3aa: CASRLGQLNTEAFF

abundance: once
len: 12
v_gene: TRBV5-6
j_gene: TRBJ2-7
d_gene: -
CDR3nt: TGTGCCAGCAGCTACCTTGGGGCCGAGCAGTACTTC
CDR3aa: CASSYLGAEQYF

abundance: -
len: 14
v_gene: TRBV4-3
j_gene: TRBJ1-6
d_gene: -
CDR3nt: TGCGCCAGCAGCCAAGACAGGAGGAATTCACCCCTCCACTTT
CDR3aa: CASSQDRRNSPLHF

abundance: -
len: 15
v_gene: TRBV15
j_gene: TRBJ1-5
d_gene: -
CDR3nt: TGTGCCACCAGCAGCCTGGACAGACCCAATCAGCCCCAGCATTTT
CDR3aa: CATSSLDRPNQPQHF

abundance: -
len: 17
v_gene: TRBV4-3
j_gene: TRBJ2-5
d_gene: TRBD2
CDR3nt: TGCGCCAGCAGCCAAGATAGGACTAGCGGAAAGGGAGAGACCCAGTACTTC
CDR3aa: CASSQDRTSGKGETQYF

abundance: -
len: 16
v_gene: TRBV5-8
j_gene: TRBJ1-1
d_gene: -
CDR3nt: TGTGCCAGCAGCTTGGGGAGTCCCCTTAAATTCACTGAAGCTTTCTTT
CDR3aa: CASSLGSPLKFTEAFF

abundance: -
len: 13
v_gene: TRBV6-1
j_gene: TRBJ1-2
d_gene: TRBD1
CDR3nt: TGTGCCAGCAGGGGGACAGGGGAGGTTGGCTACACCTTC
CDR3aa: CASRGTGEVGYTF

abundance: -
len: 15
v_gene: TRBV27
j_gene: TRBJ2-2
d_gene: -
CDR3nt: TGTGCCAGCAGTTTGGGGGGTAGGAACACCGGGGAGCTGTTTTTT
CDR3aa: CASSLGGRNTGELFF

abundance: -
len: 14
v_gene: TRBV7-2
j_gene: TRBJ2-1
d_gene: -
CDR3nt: TGTGCCAGCAGCTTTGGAGGACTAACGGGTGAGCAGTTCTTC
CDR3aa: CASSFGGLTGEQFF

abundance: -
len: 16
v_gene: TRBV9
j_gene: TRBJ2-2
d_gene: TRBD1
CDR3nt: TGTGCCAGCAGCGTAGCCCCGGGACAGAGGACCGGGGAGCTGTTTTTT
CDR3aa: CASSVAPGQRTGELFF

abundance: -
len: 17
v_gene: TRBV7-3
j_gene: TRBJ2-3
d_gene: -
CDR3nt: TGTGCCAGCAGCTTTGGGCCTGGTCCCTATACCACAGATACGCAGTATTTT
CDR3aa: CASSFGPGPYTTDTQYF

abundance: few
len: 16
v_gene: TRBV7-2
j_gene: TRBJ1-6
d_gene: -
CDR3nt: TGTGCCAGCAGCTTAGTTTCTTTGGGCAGTAATTCACCCCTCCACTTT
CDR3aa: CASSLVSLGSNSPLHF

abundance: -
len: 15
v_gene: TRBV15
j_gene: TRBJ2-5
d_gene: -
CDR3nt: TGTGCCACCAGCAGAGACAGGCCGGGAAGGGAGACCCAGTACTTC
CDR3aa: CATSRDRPGRETQYF

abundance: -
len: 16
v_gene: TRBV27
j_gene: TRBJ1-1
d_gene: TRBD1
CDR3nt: TGTGCCAGCAGTTTATTACGGGACAGATGGTCCACTGAAGCTTTCTTT
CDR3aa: CASSLLRDRWSTEAFF

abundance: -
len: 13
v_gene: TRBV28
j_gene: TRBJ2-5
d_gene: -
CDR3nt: TGTGCCAGCAGTTTAGGCAGGGAAGAGACCCAGTACTTC
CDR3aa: CASSLGREETQYF

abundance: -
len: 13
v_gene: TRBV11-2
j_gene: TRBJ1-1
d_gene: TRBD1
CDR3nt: TGTGCCAGCAGCTTGTCCGGGACAGGCGAAGCTTTCTTT
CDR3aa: CASSLSGTGEAFF

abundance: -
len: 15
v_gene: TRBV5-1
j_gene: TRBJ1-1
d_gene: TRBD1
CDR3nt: TGCGCCAGCAGATCCCAGACAGGGGTGAACACTGAAGCTTTCTTT
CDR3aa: CASRSQTGVNTEAFF

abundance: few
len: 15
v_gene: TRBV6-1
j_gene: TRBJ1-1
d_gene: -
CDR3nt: TGTGCCAGCACCAGATCACAGGCAGCGAACACTGAAGCTTTCTTT
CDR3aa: CASTRSQAANTEAFF

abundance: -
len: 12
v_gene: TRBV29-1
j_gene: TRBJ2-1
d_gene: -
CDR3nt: TGCAGCGTTGCCGCAACGGAGAATGAGCAGTTCTTC
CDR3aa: CSVAATENEQFF

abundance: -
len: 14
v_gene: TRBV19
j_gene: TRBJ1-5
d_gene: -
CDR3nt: TGTGCCAGTAGTGGACAGCTGCGTTATCAGCCCCAGCATTTT
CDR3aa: CASSGQLRYQPQHF

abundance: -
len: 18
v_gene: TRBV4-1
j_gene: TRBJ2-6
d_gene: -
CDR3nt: TGCGCCAGCAGCCCATCCGGGACTTCCACCTCTGGGGCCAACGTCCTGACTTTC
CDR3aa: CASSPSGTSTSGANVLTF

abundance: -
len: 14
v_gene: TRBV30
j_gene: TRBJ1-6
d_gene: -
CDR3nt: TGTGCCTGGAGTGGACAGATTTATAATTCACCCCTCCACTTT
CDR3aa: CAWSGQIYNSPLHF

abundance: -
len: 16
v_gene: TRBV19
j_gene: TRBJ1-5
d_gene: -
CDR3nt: TGTGCCAGTAATCAAGGGGGAGGGCGGTCCCATCAGCCCCAGCATTTT
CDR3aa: CASNQGGGRSHQPQHF

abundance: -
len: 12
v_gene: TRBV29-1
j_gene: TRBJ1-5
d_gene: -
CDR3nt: TGCAGCGTTGAAAACGGGGATCAGCCCCAGCATTTT
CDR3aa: CSVENGDQPQHF

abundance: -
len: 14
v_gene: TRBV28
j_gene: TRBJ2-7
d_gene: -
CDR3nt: TGTGCCAGCAGGCCGCCTGACAGAGCCTACGAGCAGTACTTC
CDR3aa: CASRPPDRAYEQYF

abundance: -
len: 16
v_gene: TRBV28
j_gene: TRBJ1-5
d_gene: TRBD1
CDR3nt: TGTGCCAGCAGGCCTTTGCGGGACAGGGACGATCAGCCCCAGCATTTT
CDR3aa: CASRPLRDRDDQPQHF

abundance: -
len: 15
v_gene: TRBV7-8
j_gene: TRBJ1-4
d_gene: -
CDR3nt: TGTGCCAGCAGCTTAGGAGGAACGGCTAATGAAAAACTGTTTTTT
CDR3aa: CASSLGGTANEKLFF

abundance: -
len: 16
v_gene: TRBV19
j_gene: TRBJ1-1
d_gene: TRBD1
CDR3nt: TGTGCCAGTCTTAGTAGGGGACAGCTCTTCAACACTGAAGCTTTCTTT
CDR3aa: CASLSRGQLFNTEAFF

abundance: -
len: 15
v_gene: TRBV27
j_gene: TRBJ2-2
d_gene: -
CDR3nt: TGTGCCAGCAGTTTGAAGCAGGGGGGTACCGGGGAGCTGTTTTTT
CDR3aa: CASSLKQGGTGELFF

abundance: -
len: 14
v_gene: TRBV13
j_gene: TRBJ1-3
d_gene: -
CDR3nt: TGTGCCAGCAGCTTAGGCCGACTGGTCGACACCATATATTTT
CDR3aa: CASSLGRLVDTIYF

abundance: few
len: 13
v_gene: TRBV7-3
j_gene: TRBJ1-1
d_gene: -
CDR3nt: TGTGCCAGCACCACCGGGATGAACACTGAAGCTTTCTTT
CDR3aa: CASTTGMNTEAFF

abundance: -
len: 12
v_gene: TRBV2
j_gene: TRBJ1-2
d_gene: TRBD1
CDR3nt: TGTGCCAGCCGGAGGACAGGGAGCGGCTACACCTTC
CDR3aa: CASRRTGSGYTF